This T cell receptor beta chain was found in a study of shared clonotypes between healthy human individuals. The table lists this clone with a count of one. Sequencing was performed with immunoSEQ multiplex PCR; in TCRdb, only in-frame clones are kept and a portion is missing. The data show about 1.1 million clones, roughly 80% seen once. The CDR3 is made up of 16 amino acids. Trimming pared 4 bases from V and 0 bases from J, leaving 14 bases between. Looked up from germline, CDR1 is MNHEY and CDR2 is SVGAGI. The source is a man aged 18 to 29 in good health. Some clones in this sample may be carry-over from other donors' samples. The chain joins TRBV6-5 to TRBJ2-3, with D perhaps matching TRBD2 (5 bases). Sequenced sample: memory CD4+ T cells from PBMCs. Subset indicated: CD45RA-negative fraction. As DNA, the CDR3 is TGTGCCAGCAGTTCAACGAGGGATGCTAGCACAGATACGCAGTATTTT. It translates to CASSSTRDASTDTQYF.